This T cell receptor beta chain was observed in a study of beta chain features in type 1 diabetes. Study-wide results and limits: Any PCR bias toward short templates would affect both groups alike.

Expressed TCRB transcripts were sequenced because the isolated RNA had all been reverse transcribed beforehand. Regulatory, naive and central memory T cell samples averaged around 3.5 million reads. Clones were read by immunoSEQ multiplex PCR, and TCRdb kept only the in-frame ones, dropping some. The sample contains about half a million clones, roughly an eighth of which appear only once. Germline values: CDR1 SEHNR, CDR2 FQNEAQ (reference sequence). The CDR3 has 14 amino acids. The V gene lost 8 bases and the J gene lost 7 bases, with 17 bases spanning the gap. Concerning this clone itself: Antigen specificity is unknown.

The clonotype comes from a woman aged 18-29 years in good health. The sequenced material came from naive CD4+ T cells from blood. The chain carries TRBV7-9 and TRBJ1-4; TRBD1 might be the D (6 bases). CDR3 nucleotides: TGTGCCAGCGATTCAGGGGCTATGGGTGAAAAACTGTTTTTT. This gives the protein CASDSGAMGEKLFF.